This is a list of T cell receptor beta chains from one sample in a study of T cells expressing NK-cell markers. TCRdb re-called the 5' RACE reads; one entry per CDR3 protein, DNA not given. The listing contains about 140,000 distinct CDR3 sequences. Sequencing was done on a sample of blood T cells: a sorted CD56 or NKG2C T cell subset, CD4+ or CD8+ T cells, or bulk PBMC T cells (not recorded which). The receptors were gathered from a man aged 18 to 29 in good health. The CDR3 runs from the conserved cysteine through the conserved F or W.

v_gene: TRBV28
j_gene: TRBJ1-2
CDR3aa: CASSLFRGVGYTF

v_gene: TRBV5-1
j_gene: TRBJ2-1
CDR3aa: CASSSGLGQGGNEQFF

v_gene: TRBV5-1
j_gene: TRBJ2-3
CDR3aa: CASRGTGLAGEDTQYF

v_gene: TRBV5-1
j_gene: TRBJ2-5
CDR3aa: CASTEIQGARETQYF

v_gene: TRBV6-1
j_gene: TRBJ2-2
CDR3aa: CAATQSGTGELFF

v_gene: TRBV5-1
j_gene: TRBJ2-2
CDR3aa: CASSLGQGPLELFF

v_gene: TRBV29-1
j_gene: TRBJ1-2
CDR3aa: CSVDRGPPNGYTF

v_gene: TRBV7-2
j_gene: TRBJ2-4
CDR3aa: CASSLLGAHTKNIQYF

v_gene: TRBV19
j_gene: TRBJ1-1
CDR3aa: CASRILEGRNTEAFF

v_gene: TRBV10-3
j_gene: TRBJ1-1
CDR3aa: CAISPGGGALNTEAFF

v_gene: TRBV6-5
j_gene: TRBJ1-4
CDR3aa: CASSYTPIRAGGEKLFF

v_gene: TRBV29-1
j_gene: TRBJ2-2
CDR3aa: CSVESDRENTGELFF

v_gene: TRBV20-1
j_gene: TRBJ2-1
CDR3aa: CSASLVREQFF

v_gene: TRBV7-9
j_gene: TRBJ2-6
CDR3aa: CASSSGRLDNVLTF

v_gene: TRBV7-9
j_gene: TRBJ2-3
CDR3aa: CASSLGGTSDYTDTQYF